The T cell receptor (beta chain) under discussion was sequenced for a study of T cell repertoires in aging, cancer and after chemotherapy. Study results and caveats: Age-matched healthy donors had significantly more diverse, less clonal blood TCR repertoires than untreated cancer patients. Rebound thymic output was suggested by rising median generation probability during chemotherapy in each cancer cohort.

Peripheral blood genomic DNA, not sorted cells or RNA, was the template. A note on this clonotype: Its antigen is not identified.

In germline, CDR1 is MNHEY, CDR2 SMNVEV (reference sequence). The CDR3 runs 15 residues. The ends were cut back, 3 bases at V and 5 bases at J, with 16 bases in the middle. A mixed TRB-A/B primer pool amplified rearranged TRB by multiplex touch-down PCR. TCRdb reanalysed the multiplex PCR reads using MiXCR and keeps one entry per CDR3 protein. Found here are roughly 2,000 distinct CDR3 sequences, around 34% of them singletons; the top ten hold 40% to 55%. The TCR was taken from a human donor with a blood cancer. The sequenced material came from blood. The chain is built from TRBV27 and TRBJ2-5, with D perhaps TRBD1 (5 bases). CDR3 coding DNA: TGTGCCAGCAGTTTTCAGGGCCATGGGTTGGAGACCCAGTACTTC. Its translation: CASSFQGHGLETQYF.